These 9 T cell receptor beta chains were sequenced from one sample in a study of T-cell memory formation after mild COVID-19. Each CDR3 protein is one row after TCRdb ran MiXCR on the 5' RACE reads. Of 450,000 or so distinct CDR3 sequences listed, approximately 25% are singletons. What was sequenced was PBMCs or a T cell subset sorted from them (not recorded which). All receptors come from an adult woman who had mild COVID-19 (a few samples of this study predate the infection). Cell type and time point are not known.

This clonotype was detected a few times. The rearrangement links TRBV5-1 to TRBJ1-1; D not resolved. V lost 4 bases, J lost 5 bases, and 12 bases lay in between. Germline values: CDR1 SGHRS, CDR2 YFSETQ. The CDR3 has 13 amino acids. The CDR3 region is CASSPAIRTEAFF. Written as DNA, the CDR3 is TGCGCCAGCAGCCCCGCGATTAGAACTGAAGCTTTCTTT.

The V call is TRBV5-1, the J call TRBJ2-1; D perhaps matches TRBD1 (5 bases). The V gene's germline CDR1 is SGHRS and CDR2 YFSETQ. V dropped 0 bases and J dropped 0 bases, with 10 bases sitting between them. This CDR3 spans 16 amino acids. The CDR3 sequence is CASSLAGRVSYNEQFF. The CDR3 bases are TGCGCCAGCAGCTTGGCCGGCAGGGTCTCCTACAATGAGCAGTTCTTC.

This clonotype was detected ten times or more. The J gene is TRBJ1-1, the V gene TRBV5-5, with a weak D call TRBD1 (5 bases). The CDR3 is 13 residues long. Per germline, CDR1 SGHKS and CDR2 YYEKEE (reference sequence). Trimming pared 4 bases from V and 11 bases from J, leaving 18 bases between. This CDR3 reads CASSPDSDPWAFF. The CDR3 nucleotides read TGTGCCAGCAGCCCTGACAGTGACCCGTGGGCTTTCTTT.

This clonotype showed up just a few times. The V call is TRBV7-2, the J call TRBJ2-5; a possible D gene is TRBD2 (5 bases). The CDR3 length is 13 residues. CDR1 is SGHTA, CDR2 FQGNSA, per germline. Trimming pared 2 bases from V and 5 bases from J, leaving 9 bases between. The DNA of the CDR3 is TGTGCCAGCAGCTTACCGGGGTTCGAGACCCAGTACTTC. Its protein product is CASSLPGFETQYF. The full variable domain, with the rest looked up from reference TRBV7-2 and TRBJ2-5, is GAGVSQSPSNKVTEKGKDVELRCDPISGHTALYWYRQSLGQGLEFLIYFQGNSAPDKSGLPSDRFSAERTGGSVSTLTIQRTQQEDSAVYLCASSLPGFETQYFGPGTRLLVL.

This clonotype was seen repeatedly, ten times or more. The rearrangement links TRBV29-1 to TRBJ2-1, with 10 bases that match TRBD2. The CDR3 consists of 14 residues. V trimming: 3 bases; J trimming: 7 bases; junction bases outside the gene matches: 6. Germline V CDR1 and CDR2: SQVTM, ANQGSEA. The DNA for the CDR3 is TGCAGCGTTGAGAGCGGGGGGGCGGTGAATGAGCAGTTCTTC. Its protein is CSVESGGAVNEQFF.

V gene TRBV5-1 combines with J gene TRBJ2-7, with D perhaps matching TRBD1 (6 bases). V lost 3 bases and J 5 bases, leaving 12 bases between the germline ends. The CDR3 totals 13 residues. Germline CDR1 is SGHRS and CDR2 is YFSETQ. Written as DNA, the CDR3 is TGCGCCAGCAGCTCTCTGGACAGCGACGAGCAGTACTTC. This gives the protein CASSSLDSDEQYF.

The table lists this clonotype with a few counts. The gene calls are TRBV20-1 and TRBJ2-7; no firm D call. Trimming removed 0 bases from V and 5 bases from J, with 17 bases in between. Germline V CDR1 and CDR2: DFQATT, SNEGSKA (reference sequence). The CDR3 loop spans 15 amino acids. Here the CDR3 DNA reads TGCAGTGCTAGAGATCCCTTAGCTCCTCAGGACGAGCAGTACTTC. Its protein is CSARDPLAPQDEQYF.

This clonotype has ten or more counts. The chain links TRBV5-1 to TRBJ2-2; D is ambiguous. CDR1 is SGHRS, CDR2 YFSETQ, per germline. The V and J ends lost 0 bases and 6 bases respectively, with 21 bases between them. This CDR3 region has 18 residues. CDR3 nucleotides: TGCGCCAGCAGCTTGGGAATAGCCTCTAGTCTATTACCCGGGGAGCTGTTTTTT. This encodes CASSLGIASSLLPGELFF. Combining the CDR3 with reference TRBV5-1 and TRBJ2-2 gives the whole variable domain KAGVTQTPRYLIKTRGQQVTLSCSPISGHRSVSWYQQTPGQGLQFLFEYFSETQRNKGNFPGRFSGRQFSNSRSEMNVSTLELGDSALYLCASSLGIASSLLPGELFFGEGSRLTVL.

This clonotype was detected only a few times. This chain links TRBV7-3 with TRBJ2-1; D might be TRBD2 (5 bases). The V and J ends lost 0 bases and 10 bases respectively, with 10 bases between them. Germline values: CDR1 SGHTA, CDR2 FQGTGA. The CDR3 length is 13 residues. The CDR3 DNA follows: TGTGCCAGCAGCTTAACCGGAAGAGGGGAGCAGTTCTTC. Translated, it gives CASSLTGRGEQFF.